Each of the 12 T cell receptor beta chains below was sequenced from the same sample in a study of T cell repertoires in cytomegalovirus infection (dated by TCRdb to about 2019). The reads were generated on an Illumina HiSeq 1500. TCRdb reworked the public reads: Q25 trimming with fastp, MiXCR clone assembly, productive beta chains retained. Rows with one shared CDR3 protein collapse into an entry with the most common genes and DNA. Recorded for this sample are fewer than 900,000 distinct CDR3 sequences; just under 30% of them occurred a single time. The ten most abundant clones make up about 12% of the sample. The antigens these receptors bind are not known. What this sample's treatment or condition label stands for: in vitro stimulation with specific CMV peptide epitopes to enrich CMV-specific T cells. Specimen: cultured CD8+ T cells from PBMCs, collected from culture after CMV antigen stimulation. Every receptor here comes from a human donor in good health (CMV status not recorded). Some clones in this sample may be carry-over from other donors' samples.

V gene TRBV5-3 combines with J gene TRBJ1-1; possibly TRBD1 for D (5 bases). TRBV5-3 is assigned to the ORF class and has an uncertain function. The CDR3 length is 14 residues. Trimming took 8 bases from V and 5 from J, leaving 19 bases between them. CDR3 sequence: CASRYHGGQTEAFF. The CDR3 nucleotides read TGTGCCAGCAGATATCACGGGGGTCAGACTGAAGCTTTCTTT.

The chain couples TRBV7-6 to TRBJ2-7; perhaps TRBD2 as D (5 bases). Looked up from germline, CDR1 is SGHVS and CDR2 is FNYEAQ. The CDR3 has 15 residues. V lost 3 bases, J lost 3 bases, and 15 bases lay in between. The CDR3 coding sequence is TGTGCCAGCAGCTTTAAGGACTCCTCCATCTACGAGCAGTACGTC. Protein sequence: CASSFKDSSIYEQYV.

This clonotype was picked up many times. The chain recombines TRBV12-3 or TRBV12-4 with TRBJ2-1, with a possible D match to TRBD1 (6 bases). CDR3 length: 14 residues. Trimming cost V 3 bases and J 5 bases, with 11 bases left between them. CDR3 amino acids: CASSFTGLDNEQFF. The CDR3 DNA reads as TGTGCCAGCAGTTTTACAGGGTTGGACAATGAGCAGTTCTTC.

In DNA, the CDR3 is TGCGCCAGCAGCTTGGAATTAGTAACCCTCGGTGAGCAGTTCTTC. It encodes CASSLELVTLGEQFF. This chain uses TRBV5-1 with TRBJ2-1, with D uncertain. Trimming took off 0 bases at V and 9 bases at J, with 16 bases between the two ends. CDR3 length: 15 amino acids. The germline CDR1 and CDR2 sequences are SGHRS and YFSETQ. Complete variable domain (other parts from reference TRBV5-1 and TRBJ2-1): KAGVTQTPRYLIKTRGQQVTLSCSPISGHRSVSWYQQTPGQGLQFLFEYFSETQRNKGNFPGRFSGRQFSNSRSEMNVSTLELGDSALYLCASSLELVTLGEQFFGPGTRLTVL.

This clonotype was observed a handful of times. The V call is TRBV6-4, the J call TRBJ2-1; D gene unclear. The germline gives CDR1 MRHNA, CDR2 SNTAGT. V was cut by 2 bases and J by 3 bases, with 2 bases left in between. CDR3 length: 12 residues. The CDR3, as DNA: TGTGCCAGCAGTGACGACTACAATGAGCAGTTCTTC. Amino acid sequence: CASSDDYNEQFF.

This chain connects TRBV2 to TRBJ2-2, with 10 bases identical to TRBD2. From germline, CDR1 is SNHLY and CDR2 FYNNEI. There are 15 residues in the CDR3. V lost 6 bases to trimming and J lost 4 bases; unmatched junction nucleotides: 5. The CDR3 coding sequence is TGTGCCAGCAGCCCTAGCGGGGGCCTCACCGGGGAGCTGTTTTTT. Its translation: CASSPSGGLTGELFF.

This clonotype came up many times. The rearrangement joins TRBV7-2 to TRBJ2-1, with 8 positions matching TRBD2. Trimming removed 1 base from V and 6 bases from J; junction bases left unmatched: 14. CDR3 length: 18 amino acids. CDR1 is SGHTA and CDR2 is FQGNSA in the germline V gene. CDR3 sequence (DNA): TGTGCCAGCAGCTTAGAGGGAACTCGGGGGGGCCTTCTCAATGAGCAGTTCTTC. This gives the protein CASSLEGTRGGLLNEQFF.

The DNA for the CDR3 is TGTGCCAGCAGCCCTAGTTGGGGACAGTGGTACAATGAGCAGTTCTTC. Protein product: CASSPSWGQWYNEQFF. The chain is built from TRBV7-9 and TRBJ2-1; 7 bases match TRBD1. This CDR3 is 16 amino acids long. Germline trimming cut 5 bases from V and 4 bases from J; bases unmatched to any gene: 11. Germline lookup yields CDR1 SEHNR and CDR2 FQNEAQ (reference sequence). Drawing the rest from reference TRBV7-9 and TRBJ2-1, the complete variable domain is DTGVSQNPRHKITKRGQNVTFRCDPISEHNRLYWYRQTLGQGPEFLTYFQNEAQLEKSRLLSDRFSAERPKGSFSTLEIQRTEQGDSAMYLCASSPSWGQWYNEQFFGPGTRLTVL.

The J gene is TRBJ2-5, the V gene TRBV28; D remains ambiguous. The germline V and J ends were trimmed by 2 bases and 2 bases, with 9 bases remaining between them. The germline V gene has CDR1 MDHEN and CDR2 SYDVKM. The CDR3 length is 14 residues. DNA of the CDR3: TGTGCCAGCAGTTTAGCGTACCGACAAGAGACCCAGTACTTC. It codes for CASSLAYRQETQYF.

The CDR3 region has the DNA TGTGCCAGCGGACCACTAGCTACGACCTACGAGCAGTACGTC. Amino acid sequence: CASGPLATTYEQYV. This chain links TRBV6-1 with TRBJ2-7; D perhaps matches TRBD2 (6 bases). The CDR3 loop spans 14 amino acids. Germline lookup yields CDR1 MNHNS and CDR2 SASEGT. Trimming took off 8 bases at V and 2 bases at J, with 16 bases between the two ends.

The rearrangement joins TRBV2 to TRBJ2-1; D gene unclear. There are 13 residues in the CDR3. In germline, CDR1 is SNHLY, CDR2 FYNNEI. Trimming removed 3 bases at V and 5 bases at J, with 8 bases between. CDR3 region: CASSDLWDNEQFF. The CDR3 coding sequence is TGTGCCAGCAGTGATTTATGGGACAATGAGCAGTTCTTC.

As concerns this clonotype: A much larger clone lies a single base off, so this may be a read error. V usage is TRBV7-2 and J usage is TRBJ1-5, with no clear D. Germline V lookup: CDR1 SGHTA, CDR2 FQGNSA. Trimming shortened V by 3 bases and J by 6 bases, and 6 bases separated the two germline ends. This CDR3 spans 12 amino acids. The CDR3 sequence: CASSLASQPQHF. Written as DNA, the CDR3 is TGTGCCAGCAGCTTGGCGAGTCAGCCCCAGCATTTT.